Listed below are T cell receptor beta chains from one sample, sequenced in a study of metastatic and nonmetastatic thyroid tumors. Via MiXCR, TCRdb re-called the PCR reads. The sample lists 91,000 or so clones, roughly 13% occurring once. Material: blood. The receptors here all came from a female donor with papillary thyroid cancer or a benign thyroid nodule (not recorded which). Some clones in this sample may be carry-over from other donors' samples. CDR3s include the opening cysteine and the closing phenylalanine or tryptophan. The D gene is left open where the match is weak. Clone size is given as once, few or many counts, or a class when the clone is expanded.

>many|TRBD2|TRBJ2-3|TRBV6-2/TRBV6-3
TGTGCCAGCACCGTCGGACTAGGAGGAACAGATACGCAGTATTTT
CASTVGLGGTDTQYF
>many|NA|TRBJ2-1|TRBV4-2
TGTGCCAGCAGCCCCCGAGGGGCGATCGGGCCGGCCGGAGTCTATGAGCAGTTCTTC
CASSPRGAIGPAGVYEQFF
>many|TRBD1|TRBJ2-7|TRBV20-1
TGCAGTGCTAGAGATAATCCGCCCGACAGGGCAGCCTACGAGCAGTACTTC
CSARDNPPDRAAYEQYF
>many|NA|TRBJ2-5|TRBV28
TGTGCCAGCAGTTTCTTTGGGGAGACCCAGTACTTC
CASSFFGETQYF
>many|TRBD1|TRBJ2-1|TRBV27
TGTGCCAGCAGTTGGACAGGGGGGACGAATAATGAGCAGTTCTTC
CASSWTGGTNNEQFF
>many|NA|TRBJ1-2|TRBV29-1
TGCAGCGTCCAAACATCCCATAACTATGGCTACACCTTC
CSVQTSHNYGYTF
>many|TRBD1|TRBJ1-1|TRBV5-1
TGCGCCAGCAGCTCCCCCCCTACAGGGGTGACTGAAGCTTTCTTT
CASSSPPTGVTEAFF
>many|NA|TRBJ2-2|TRBV4-2
TGTGCCAGCAGCATATCCGGGGAGCTGTTTTTT
CASSISGELFF
>many|TRBD1|TRBJ1-1|TRBV30
TGTGCCTGGAGGAAGACAGGGGGCACTGAAGCTTTCTTT
CAWRKTGGTEAFF
>many|NA|TRBJ1-2|TRBV28
TGTGCCAGCAGTTTTAACCCGGGGCACCGTTATGGCTACACCTTC
CASSFNPGHRYGYTF
>many|NA|TRBJ1-6|TRBV11-2
TGTGCCAGCAGCTTAGATCTAAATTCACCCCTCCACTTT
CASSLDLNSPLHF
>many|TRBD1|TRBJ2-5|TRBV5-1
TGCGCCAGCAGCCCCCGCGGGACAGGGTGGCAAGAGACCCAGTACTTC
CASSPRGTGWQETQYF